This T cell receptor beta chain was obtained from a study of cytomegalovirus exposure and HLA in healthy donors. Study-wide findings and caveats: Later on, analysis showed that most CMV-associated TCR beta chains appeared to be HLA-restricted. Cytomegalovirus association was assigned to about 180 TCR beta chains.

CDR3 length equals 20 residues. V lost 4 bases to trimming and J lost 0 bases; unmatched junction nucleotides: 14. Germline CDR1 SGHKS, CDR2 YYEKEE (reference sequence). Points on this clone: Its antigen is still unknown.

The PCR used 60 Vbeta and 13 Jbeta primers. Sequencing was performed with immunoSEQ multiplex PCR; in TCRdb, only in-frame clones are kept and a portion is missing. In the table there are tens of thousands of clones, roughly 67% of which are singletons. The rearrangement links TRBV5-5 to TRBJ2-6, with 9 bases matching TRBD1. The receptor comes from a man in his forties in good health and CMV-seropositive. Sequencing was performed on PBMCs. The CDR3 loop reads CASSRVLRDRVISGANVLTF. The CDR3 nucleotides read TGTGCCAGCAGCCGAGTACTCCGGGACAGGGTAATCTCTGGGGCCAACGTCCTGACTTTC. The full variable domain, with the rest looked up from reference TRBV5-5 and TRBJ2-6, is DAGVTQSPTHLIKTRGQQVTLRCSPISGHKSVSWYQQVLGQGPQFIFQYYEKEERGRGNFPDRFSARQFPNYSSELNVNALLLGDSALYLCASSRVLRDRVISGANVLTFGAGSRLTVL.